These 10 T cell receptor beta chains share one sample of origin, sequenced in a study of OX40 agonist ivuxolimab in advanced cancers. Assay used: immunoSEQ multiplex PCR; TCRdb lists only in-frame clones, some missing. The data show about 66,000 clones, about four fifths seen once. Source: CD4+ or CD8+ T cells sorted from blood, taken in a trial of the OX40 agonist ivuxolimab. These receptors were collected from an adult with an advanced solid tumor such as melanoma, head and neck, liver or kidney cancer.

This clone was recorded once. The chain employs TRBV19 and TRBJ2-6, with D perhaps TRBD1 (6 bases). CDR1 LNHDA and CDR2 SQIVND come from the germline V gene (reference sequence). CDR3 length: 15 residues. V was clipped by 8 bases and J by 0 bases, with 11 bases between them. This chain's CDR3 is CASGNRDSGANVLTF. For the CDR3, the DNA is TGTGCCAGTGGAAACAGGGACTCTGGGGCCAACGTCCTGACTTTC. Filled out from reference TRBV19 and TRBJ2-6, the complete variable domain reads DGGITQSPKYLFRKEGQNVTLSCEQNLNHDAMYWYRQDPGQGLRLIYYSQIVNDFQKGDIAEGYSVSREKKESFPLTVTSAQKNPTAFYLCASGNRDSGANVLTFGAGSRLTVL.

The genes are TRBV19 and TRBJ2-7, with 8 bases that match TRBD1. Per the germline V gene, CDR1 is LNHDA and CDR2 is SQIVND (reference sequence). The CDR3 consists of 13 residues. V dropped 8 bases and J dropped 6; count of bases not matched to a gene: 9. CDR3 DNA sequence: TGTGCCAGTCAGAACAGGGGGTCGGGCGAGCAGTACTTC. Translation gives CASQNRGSGEQYF.

A single count supports this clone. The chain joins TRBV7-8 to TRBJ2-5; D may be TRBD1 (6 bases). CDR1 is SGHVS, CDR2 FQNEAQ, per germline. V was cut by 4 bases and J by 0 bases, with 9 bases left in between. This CDR3 spans 14 amino acids. The chain's CDR3 is CASSSRQDQETQYF. The CDR3 DNA reads as TGTGCCAGCAGCTCAAGACAGGACCAAGAGACCCAGTACTTC.

In its sample, this clone was seen once. This chain links TRBV15 with TRBJ2-1; 8 nucleotides align to TRBD1. J gave up 6 bases and V 0 bases, and 10 bases lay outside the gene matches. Germline values: CDR1 LNHNV, CDR2 YYDKDF (reference sequence). The CDR3 extends over 17 amino acids. CDR3 sequence (DNA): TGTGCCACCAGCAGAGAGAGCCCCGGGACAGGACTCAATGAGCAGTTCTTC. Residues: CATSRESPGTGLNEQFF.

The chain combines TRBV11-2 with TRBJ1-2; unclear D gene. The germline V and J ends were trimmed by 0 bases and 2 bases, with 4 bases remaining between them. Germline values: CDR1 SGHAT, CDR2 FQNNGV. The CDR3 runs 13 residues. The CDR3 region has the DNA TGTGCCAGCAGCTTAGATGGCAACTATGGCTACACCTTC. Translating gives CASSLDGNYGYTF.

This chain joins TRBV29-1 and TRBJ1-2; TRBD1 matches 9 bases. V dropped 2 bases and J dropped 4; count of bases not matched to a gene: 14. The CDR3 sequence is 17 residues long. Per the germline V gene, CDR1 is SQVTM and CDR2 is ANQGSEA. The CDR3 is CSVEKGQGSSVAYGYTF. CDR3 nucleotides: TGCAGCGTTGAAAAGGGACAGGGAAGTTCGGTAGCCTATGGCTACACCTTC.

The V gene is TRBV19, the J gene TRBJ1-4; weak D call: TRBD1 (5 bases). Trimming took 4 bases from V and 5 from J, leaving 11 bases between them. Germline CDR1 reads LNHDA; CDR2 reads SQIVND (reference sequence). This CDR3 region has 14 residues. CDR3 sequence (DNA): TGTGCCAGTAGTAGTGGGGGTTTCAATGAAAAACTGTTTTTT. Translated, it gives CASSSGGFNEKLFF.

This clone occurred a few times. The V gene is TRBV11-2, the J gene TRBJ2-5; TRBD2 agrees at 11 bases. In germline, CDR1 is SGHAT, CDR2 FQNNGV. The CDR3 is 16 residues long. Losses at the gene ends were 4 bases for V and 4 bases for J; bases not matched to a gene: 8. The CDR3 nucleotides read TGTGCCAGCAGCTCCCTTGGAACTAGCGGGAGAGAGACCCAGTACTTC. This gives the protein CASSSLGTSGRETQYF.

The chain recombines TRBV2 with TRBJ2-3, with 8 bases matching TRBD2. The CDR3 sequence is 14 residues long. After removal of 3 bases from V and 4 bases from J, the junction contained 3 bases not matched to a gene. Germline-derived CDR1 and CDR2 are SNHLY and FYNNEI. The CDR3 region is CASSDTSGSDTQYF. CDR3 coding DNA: TGTGCCAGCAGTGATACTAGCGGTTCAGATACGCAGTATTTT. The full variable domain, with the rest looked up from reference TRBV2 and TRBJ2-3, is EPEVTQTPSHQVTQMGQEVILRCVPISNHLYFYWYRQILGQKVEFLVSFYNNEISEKSEIFDDQFSVERPDGSNFTLKIRSTKLEDSAMYFCASSDTSGSDTQYFGPGTRLTVL.

This clone was seen only a few times. V is TRBV5-5 and J is TRBJ1-1, with D unclear. Germline values: CDR1 SGHKS, CDR2 YYEKEE (reference sequence). The CDR3 is 15 residues long. V was pared by 0 bases and J by 1 base, with 10 bases between. CDR3 residues: CASSLALVENTEAFF. The CDR3 nucleotides are TGTGCCAGCAGCTTGGCCTTAGTCGAGAACACTGAAGCTTTCTTT.